The 18 T cell receptor beta chains below were found in one sample sequenced in a study of regulatory T cells in long-lasting Graves disease. As to time point: newly diagnosed GD, antithyroid drugs for less than 3 months. Extracted RNA from PBMCs served as the source of the TCR library. CDR3-region Arm-PCR and iRepertoire HTBI primers produced the TCR beta libraries. One entry per CDR3 protein, called by TCRdb with MiXCR from the multiplex PCR reads. The sample consists of hundreds of thousands of distinct CDR3 sequences, around 12% of them appearing once. This same sample was also taken into another study, of T cells in Graves' hyperthyroidism and ophthalmopathy.

Sequenced material: peripheral blood mononuclear cells (PBMCs), taken at new diagnosis, from a patient treated with antithyroid drugs. The origin of the receptors is a woman aged 25 to 39 with Graves disease.

This clonotype appeared many times. J is TRBJ2-5 and V is TRBV2; no reliable D call. V gave up 6 bases and J gave up 5 bases, with 7 bases separating them. The germline V gene has CDR1 SNHLY and CDR2 FYNNEI. The CDR3 is 11 amino acids. The CDR3 spells CASRVRETQYF. The CDR3 nucleotides read TGTGCCAGCAGGGTTAGGGAGACCCAGTACTTC.

The genes are TRBV18 and TRBJ2-1; a possible D gene is TRBD2 (6 bases). The V gene's germline CDR1 is KGHSH and CDR2 LQKENI. The CDR3 is made up of 14 amino acids. V gave up 3 bases and J gave up 3 bases, with 9 bases separating them. The CDR3 protein is CASSPNSGYNEQFF. In nucleotides, the CDR3 is TGTGCCAGCTCACCCAATAGCGGCTACAATGAGCAGTTCTTC.

In this sample, this clonotype turned up many times. The chain has TRBV27 and TRBJ1-4, with TRBD1 matching 10 bases. Per the germline V gene, CDR1 is MNHEY and CDR2 is SMNVEV (reference sequence). The V and J ends lost 8 bases and 8 bases, in that order; junction bases with no gene match: 8. This CDR3 comprises 14 residues. CDR3: CASGVRDRGEKLFF. CDR3 DNA: TGTGCCAGCGGGGTCCGGGACAGGGGCGAAAAACTGTTTTTT.

A note on this clonotype: A much larger clonotype is one base distant, so this may be a read error. This chain links TRBV6-1 with TRBJ2-2; possible D gene TRBD2, 6 bases. CDR1 and CDR2 (germline): MNHNS, SASEGT. The CDR3 consists of 14 residues. CDR3 sequence (DNA): TGTGCCAGCAAGGCGGGGTCGAACGCCGGGGAGCTGTTTTTT. This gives the protein CASKAGSNAGELFF.

There are many counts of this clonotype. J is TRBJ1-2 and V is TRBV12-3 or TRBV12-4, with a weak D call TRBD1 (6 bases). The V end lost 3 bases, the J end lost 5 bases, and 10 bases lay between the germline ends. The CDR3 spans 13 residues. CDR3 protein: CASSFAGTYGYTF. The CDR3 bases are TGTGCCAGCAGTTTCGCCGGGACATATGGCTACACCTTC.

This clonotype was detected a few times. A much bigger clone sits one base away, suggesting this may be a read error. The CDR3 loop reads CAWSVRSTSGMGNEQFF. CDR3 in DNA: TGTGCCTGGAGTGTACGTAGTACTAGCGGGATGGGCAATGAGCAGTTCTTC. The chain is built from TRBV30 and TRBJ2-1, with 10 bases matching TRBD2. CDR1 and CDR2 from the germline V gene are GTSNPN and SVGIG (reference sequence). The CDR3 is 17 amino acids. V was pared by 0 bases and J by 6 bases, with 11 bases of the junction left unmatched.

This clonotype was counted ten times or more. V usage is TRBV19 and J usage is TRBJ1-1; weak D call: TRBD1 (6 bases). The CDR3 is 13 amino acids. The germline V and J ends were trimmed by 6 bases and 3 bases, with 11 bases remaining between them. Germline CDR1 and CDR2: LNHDA and SQIVND (reference sequence). In DNA form, the CDR3 reads TGTGCCAGTAGGACAGGCCCCTACACTGAAGCTTTCTTT. Its protein is CASRTGPYTEAFF.

This clonotype has a count of ten or more. J is TRBJ2-1 and V is TRBV2; TRBD2 matches 7 bases. With V trimmed by 8 bases and J by 2 bases, 9 bases remained unmatched. This CDR3 is 15 amino acids long. CDR1 and CDR2 from the germline V gene are SNHLY and FYNNEI. CDR3 coding DNA: TGTGCCAGCGCCAAATCTAGCGGAACCTACAATGAGCAGTTCTTC. It translates to CASAKSSGTYNEQFF.

This clonotype was detected many times. The genes are TRBV27 and TRBJ2-1; D unresolved. V was cut by 5 bases and J by 7 bases, with 12 bases left in between. Germline CDR1 MNHEY, CDR2 SMNVEV (reference sequence). This CDR3 region has 13 residues. The CDR3 bases are TGTGCCAGCAGTACACCTTCTAGTAATGAGCAGTTCTTC. Its translation: CASSTPSSNEQFF.

About this clonotype: A far bigger clonotype differs at one base, so this is likely a read error. This sequence joins TRBV7-2 and TRBJ2-1; D may be TRBD1 (6 bases). The CDR3 has 15 residues. Germline V gives CDR1 SGHTA, CDR2 FQGNSA. V was cut by 1 base and J by 2 bases, with 9 bases left in between. The CDR3 DNA is TGTGCCAGCAGCTTAGAACAGGGAACCTACAATGAGCAGTTCTTC. Encoded protein: CASSLEQGTYNEQFF.

This clonotype was counted ten times or more. This rearrangement joins TRBV27 to TRBJ2-7, with no clear D. V lost 10 bases and J 5 bases, leaving 12 bases between the germline ends. CDR1 MNHEY and CDR2 SMNVEV come from the germline V gene (reference sequence). There are 11 residues in the CDR3. The CDR3 region is CANSPRHEQYF. As DNA, the CDR3 is TGTGCCAACAGCCCTAGGCACGAGCAGTACTTC.

This clonotype has more than one count but fewer than ten. The rearrangement links TRBV20-1 to TRBJ2-5, with 10 bases identical to TRBD2. V was pared by 3 bases and J by 3 bases, with 16 bases of the junction left unmatched. There are 18 residues in the CDR3. Germline CDR1 reads DFQATT; CDR2 reads SNEGSKA (reference sequence). The CDR3 coding sequence is TGCAGTGCTAGGACGGGTAGCGGGAGGTTCGGGAAAAAAGAGACCCAGTACTTC. It yields the protein CSARTGSGRFGKKETQYF.

This clonotype was counted ten times or more. J is TRBJ1-1 and V is TRBV20-1; D is ambiguous. CDR1 and CDR2 (germline): DFQATT, SNEGSKA (reference sequence). The length of the CDR3 is 14 residues. Deletions cut 6 bases from V and 1 base from J, with 15 bases between. CDR3 DNA: TGCAGTGCCCCCGACGCCACACCGAACACTGAAGCTTTCTTT. Protein sequence: CSAPDATPNTEAFF.

This clonotype was detected a few times. This chain uses TRBV19 with TRBJ2-6; D may be TRBD1 (6 bases). CDR1 and CDR2 from the germline V gene are LNHDA and SQIVND (reference sequence). The V end was cut by 6 bases, the J end by 0 bases, with 15 bases between. The CDR3 extends over 17 amino acids. CDR3 sequence (DNA): TGTGCCAGTAGACCTGGGACATCCCTCTCTGGGGCCAACGTCCTGACTTTC. Protein: CASRPGTSLSGANVLTF.

This clonotype was counted ten times or more. The chain uses TRBV27 and TRBJ2-1; TRBD2 aligns across 12 bases. Losses at the gene ends were 5 bases for V and 5 bases for J; bases not matched to a gene: 10. Germline V gives CDR1 MNHEY, CDR2 SMNVEV (reference sequence). The CDR3 loop spans 17 amino acids. The CDR3 protein is CASSTKTSGRSDNEQFF. CDR3 nucleotide sequence: TGTGCCAGCAGTACGAAGACTAGCGGGAGATCGGACAATGAGCAGTTCTTC.

This clonotype has a count of ten or more. The chain is built from TRBV7-2 and TRBJ1-5; D is undetermined. CDR3 length: 13 residues. V lost 0 bases to trimming and J lost 7 bases, with 7 bases between them. Germline V gene data show CDR1 as SGHTA and CDR2 as FQGNSA. The CDR3 coding sequence is TGTGCCAGCAGCTTAGCCACGGTGCAGCCCCAGCATTTT. It encodes CASSLATVQPQHF.

The CDR3 sequence is CASSASTANTEAFF. The DNA for the CDR3 is TGTGCCAGCAGCGCGTCGACAGCCAACACTGAAGCTTTCTTT. The rearrangement uses TRBV9 and TRBJ1-1; tentatively, D is TRBD1 (5 bases). The CDR3 totals 14 residues. Germline V gives CDR1 SGDLS, CDR2 YYNGEE. V gave up 3 bases and J gave up 2 bases, with 11 bases separating them.

This clonotype was counted only a few times. Given a much more abundant clone one base away, this may be a read error. The chain couples TRBV18 to TRBJ1-1; possibly TRBD1 for D (5 bases). The germline CDR1 and CDR2 sequences are KGHSH and LQKENI. The CDR3 sequence is 15 residues long. For the CDR3, the DNA is TGTGCCGGCTCACACCCGGGGCTGGGGGGCACTGAAGCTTTCTTT. It codes for CAGSHPGLGGTEAFF.